A single sample gave rise to the 27 T cell receptor beta chains below, sequenced in a study of blood T cell repertoires in COVID-19. Profiling relied on immunoSEQ multiplex PCR, and the TCRdb table lists in-frame clones only, not all of them. The data hold about 73,000 clones, with 65% to 85% observed a single time. Material: peripheral blood. Receptor source: a woman aged 60 to 75 with acute or convalescent COVID-19.

This chain joins TRBV28 and TRBJ2-7; D unclear. Trimming stripped 5 bases from V and 2 bases from J, with 4 bases between. From germline, CDR1 is MDHEN and CDR2 SYDVKM. The CDR3 spans 11 residues. The chain's CDR3 is CASSTTYEQYF. In DNA form, the CDR3 reads TGTGCCAGCAGTACAACCTACGAGCAGTACTTC.

This clone turned up a few times. The chain joins TRBV7-9 to TRBJ2-7, with TRBD2 identical over 7 bases. The CDR3 runs 14 residues. The V gene end was trimmed by 8 bases and the J gene end by 2 bases; junction bases not matched to a gene: 9. Germline CDR1 SEHNR, CDR2 FQNEAQ (reference sequence). The CDR3 spells CASRLGGSTYEQYF. The CDR3 DNA reads TGTGCCAGCCGTCTGGGAGGGTCAACCTACGAGCAGTACTTC.

This sequence joins TRBV19 and TRBJ1-6, with D perhaps matching TRBD1 (5 bases). The CDR3 totals 14 residues. CDR1 is LNHDA, CDR2 SQIVND, per germline (reference sequence). V was shortened by 6 bases and J by 10 bases, with 16 bases between the two germline ends. Here the CDR3 DNA reads TGTGCCAGTAGAGCCAGGGTATCGGGCTCACCCCTCCACTTT. It encodes CASRARVSGSPLHF.

The chain couples TRBV19 to TRBJ1-4; TRBD1 might be the D (5 bases). V lost 5 bases and J 8 bases, leaving 15 bases between the germline ends. The CDR3 covers 14 residues. The V gene's germline CDR1 is LNHDA and CDR2 SQIVND (reference sequence). CDR3: CASSRTQGIEKLFF. The DNA for the CDR3 is TGTGCCAGTAGTCGGACACAAGGTATCGAAAAACTGTTTTTT.

This clone was counted a single time. V gene TRBV15 combines with J gene TRBJ2-6; D perhaps matches TRBD1 (5 bases). The CDR3 sequence is 18 residues long. CDR1 is LNHNV and CDR2 is YYDKDF in the germline V gene (reference sequence). V dropped 0 bases and J dropped 4 bases, with 16 bases sitting between them. CDR3 amino acids: CATSRDRQGTSGANVLTF. The CDR3 region has the DNA TGTGCCACCAGCAGAGATAGGCAGGGAACTTCCGGGGCCAACGTCCTGACTTTC.

This clone was detected a few times. The J gene is TRBJ1-2, the V gene TRBV6-1; the D gene is possibly TRBD1 (5 bases). From germline, CDR1 is MNHNS and CDR2 SASEGT. The ends were cut back, 2 bases at V and 6 bases at J, with 19 bases in the middle. The CDR3 length is 16 residues. The chain's CDR3 is CASSERGGGALDGYTF. CDR3 nucleotide sequence: TGTGCCAGCAGTGAAAGGGGAGGTGGGGCATTGGATGGCTACACCTTC.

The sample holds one count of this clone. CDR3 DNA sequence: TGTGCCTGGAAAGGCGGTTTGGGACTAGTACCCGGGGAGCTGTTTTTT. This sequence encodes CAWKGGLGLVPGELFF. V usage is TRBV30 and J usage is TRBJ2-2; TRBD2 agrees at 8 bases. The CDR3 contains 16 residues. V lost 4 bases to trimming and J lost 6 bases; unmatched junction nucleotides: 13. CDR1 GTSNPN and CDR2 SVGIG come from the germline V gene (reference sequence).

The rearrangement links TRBV5-5 to TRBJ1-4, with no clear D. CDR1 SGHKS and CDR2 YYEKEE come from the germline V gene (reference sequence). V lost 1 base, J lost 4 bases, and 5 bases lay in between. This CDR3 region has 13 residues. The CDR3 region has the DNA TGTGCCAGCAGCTTGTACTATAATGAAAAACTGTTTTTT. This sequence encodes CASSLYYNEKLFF.

The chain is built from TRBV30 and TRBJ1-4; D call uncertain. Germline CDR1 is GTSNPN and CDR2 is SVGIG (reference sequence). The CDR3 runs to 13 residues. The V and J ends lost 2 bases and 8 bases respectively, with 12 bases between them. CDR3 amino acids: CAWSRGSEEKLFF. In DNA, the CDR3 is TGTGCCTGGAGTCGCGGATCGGAGGAAAAACTGTTTTTT. Filled out from reference TRBV30 and TRBJ1-4, the complete variable domain reads SQTIHQWPATLVQPVGSPLSLECTVEGTSNPNLYWYRQAAGRGLQLLFYSVGIGQISSEVPQNLSASRPQDRQFILSSKKLLLSDSGFYLCAWSRGSEEKLFFGSGTQLSVL.

The chain combines TRBV5-1 with TRBJ2-7, with 10 nucleotides matching TRBD1. V was clipped by 3 bases and J by 4 bases; unmatched bases: 7. Per the germline V gene, CDR1 is SGHRS and CDR2 is YFSETQ. There are 15 residues in the CDR3. This chain's CDR3 is CASSYGQGERYEQYF. DNA for the CDR3: TGCGCCAGCAGCTACGGACAGGGGGAAAGATACGAGCAGTACTTC.

This clone was picked up a small number of times. This chain connects TRBV7-2 to TRBJ2-1; a weak D match, TRBD1 (5 bases). The germline V gene encodes CDR1 SGHTA and CDR2 FQGNSA. This CDR3 is built from 13 residues. V was cut by 0 bases and J by 12 bases, with 12 bases left in between. CDR3 region: CASSLARQGGQFF. CDR3 nucleotide sequence: TGTGCCAGCAGCTTAGCTCGGCAGGGCGGGCAGTTCTTC.

This clone was counted only a few times. The CDR3 is CASSPGGSSYEQYF. CDR3 in DNA: TGTGCCAGCAGCCCCGGAGGTAGCTCCTACGAGCAGTACTTC. The chain couples TRBV7-2 to TRBJ2-7; D is possibly TRBD2 (5 bases). The CDR3 has 14 amino acids. The germline V gene encodes CDR1 SGHTA and CDR2 FQGNSA. Trimming pared 5 bases from V and 0 bases from J, leaving 11 bases between.

The CDR3 DNA sequence: TGTGCCAGTAGTCCCGACAGGGGAAGAGGCTACACCTTC. Protein sequence: CASSPDRGRGYTF. This chain joins TRBV19 and TRBJ1-2; 8 nucleotides agree with TRBD1. This CDR3 spans 13 amino acids. The junction had 7 bases not matched to a gene; V was cut back by 5 bases and J by 8 bases. The germline gives CDR1 LNHDA, CDR2 SQIVND (reference sequence).

The sample holds one count of this clone. The chain carries TRBV6-5 and TRBJ2-3, with D possibly matching TRBD1 (6 bases). This CDR3 has 14 amino acids. V lost 6 bases and J lost 1, with 11 bases in between. CDR1 and CDR2 from the germline V gene are MNHEY and SVGAGI. Written as DNA, the CDR3 is TGTGCCAGCAGCTACCGACAGGGCACAGATACGCAGTATTTT. It codes for CASSYRQGTDTQYF.

The chain links TRBV18 to TRBJ1-1; 10 positions match TRBD1. CDR3 length equals 15 residues. Germline CDR1 is KGHSH and CDR2 is LQKENI. The J segment lost 3 bases and the V segment lost 4 bases, leaving 5 bases of the junction unmatched. The chain's CDR3 is CASSRSGTGDTEAFF. CDR3 coding DNA: TGTGCCAGCTCACGATCCGGGACAGGGGACACTGAAGCTTTCTTT. The variable domain in full, with the rest retrieved from reference TRBV18 and TRBJ1-1, is NAGVMQNPRHLVRRRGQEARLRCSPMKGHSHVYWYRQLPEEGLKFMVYLQKENIIDESGMPKERFSAEFPKEGPSILRIQQVVRGDSAAYFCASSRSGTGDTEAFFGQGTRLTVV.

The genes are TRBV18 and TRBJ2-5; tentatively, D is TRBD2 (6 bases). V was trimmed by 2 bases and J by 4 bases, leaving 17 bases between them. This CDR3 spans 16 amino acids. In germline, CDR1 is KGHSH, CDR2 LQKENI. The CDR3, as DNA: TGTGCCAGCTCACCATCGGTTTCGGGAGTAGGAGAGACCCAGTACTTC. It specifies CASSPSVSGVGETQYF.

The V and J genes are TRBV9 and TRBJ1-3; D unresolved. The CDR3 loop spans 16 amino acids. Germline V CDR1 and CDR2: SGDLS, YYNGEE. V was clipped by 4 bases and J by 2 bases, with 16 bases between them. The CDR3 region is CASSIGPGITGNTIYF. CDR3 nucleotide sequence: TGTGCCAGCAGCATCGGACCGGGGATAACTGGAAACACCATATATTTT.

The rearrangement uses TRBV7-3 and TRBJ2-1, with a possible D match to TRBD2 (6 bases). CDR1 is SGHTA and CDR2 is FQGTGA in the germline V gene. The CDR3 has 13 amino acids. The germline V and J ends were trimmed by 3 bases and 5 bases, with 8 bases remaining between them. CDR3 nucleotides: TGTGCCAGCAGCTTTATAGCGGACAATGAGCAGTTCTTC. Its translation: CASSFIADNEQFF.

V gene TRBV29-1 combines with J gene TRBJ2-7, with 10 bases identical to TRBD1. Germline V gene sequence: CDR1 SQVTM, CDR2 ANQGSEA. CDR3 size: 13 residues. Trimming removed 6 bases from V and 6 bases from J; junction bases left unmatched: 8. CDR3 protein: CSVGGTGDSEQYF. The CDR3 nucleotides read TGCAGCGTCGGTGGGACAGGGGATAGCGAGCAGTACTTC.

The rearrangement uses TRBV6-6 and TRBJ1-6; 9 positions match TRBD1. Germline CDR1 is MNHNY and CDR2 is SVGAGI (reference sequence). CDR3 length equals 16 residues. V shed 7 bases and J 7 bases; nucleotides not matched to a gene: 11. The CDR3 coding sequence is TGTGCCAGCACTCCCCGGGGACAGGGAAACAATTCACCCCTCCACTTT. This translates into CASTPRGQGNNSPLHF.

This clone was detected once. The rearrangement uses TRBV5-1 and TRBJ1-1, with a weak D call TRBD1 (5 bases). Trimming removed 6 bases at V and 1 base at J, with 13 bases between. CDR3 size: 14 residues. Germline V CDR1 and CDR2: SGHRS, YFSETQ. CDR3 loop: CASKITGGNTEAFF. In nucleotides, the CDR3 is TGCGCCAGCAAAATAACGGGGGGGAACACTGAAGCTTTCTTT.

This sequence joins TRBV7-2 and TRBJ2-7; TRBD1 might be the D (5 bases). The V end lost 3 bases, the J end lost 4 bases, and 7 bases lay between the germline ends. The CDR3 loop spans 12 amino acids. Germline V gives CDR1 SGHTA, CDR2 FQGNSA. The DNA of the CDR3 is TGTGCCAGCAGCTTCAGGGATTACGAGCAGTACTTC. This translates into CASSFRDYEQYF.

The chain has TRBV2 and TRBJ1-5; D may be TRBD1 (5 bases). Deletions cut 4 bases from V and 1 base from J, with 11 bases between. Germline V CDR1 and CDR2: SNHLY, FYNNEI. CDR3 size: 15 residues. CDR3 loop: CASSARAVSNQPQHF. CDR3 in DNA: TGTGCCAGCAGTGCCAGGGCGGTGAGCAATCAGCCCCAGCATTTT.

This clone appeared a few times. This chain joins TRBV7-9 and TRBJ2-7, with D perhaps matching TRBD1 (6 bases). Deletions cut 3 bases from V and 0 bases from J, with 18 bases between. The CDR3 has 17 amino acids. The germline CDR1 and CDR2 sequences are SEHNR and FQNEAQ (reference sequence). The DNA of the CDR3 is TGTGCCAGCAGCTTCATTGCCGGACAGACGAGCTCCTACGAGCAGTACTTC. Translated: CASSFIAGQTSSYEQYF.

J is TRBJ2-6 and V is TRBV19; 7 nucleotides match TRBD1. The ends lost 1 base at V and 0 bases at J; junction bases unmatched: 6. Germline assignment: CDR1 LNHDA and CDR2 SQIVND (reference sequence). The CDR3 runs 18 residues. Here the CDR3 reads CASSIAIGGSSGANVLTF. Here the CDR3 DNA reads TGTGCCAGTAGTATAGCCATAGGGGGCTCCTCTGGGGCCAACGTCCTGACTTTC.

This clone was seen a handful of times. The V call is TRBV5-1, the J call TRBJ2-5; 7 nucleotides match TRBD2. There are 18 residues in the CDR3. Unmatched junction bases numbered 13, after V lost 0 bases and J lost 2 bases. Germline V gene lookup returns CDR1 SGHRS and CDR2 YFSETQ. The CDR3 bases are TGCGCCAGCAGCTTGGGCCGCGGGAGAGCTTTCCCACAAGAGACCCAGTACTTC. Residues: CASSLGRGRAFPQETQYF.

The V and J genes are TRBV5-1 and TRBJ1-2; 9 positions agree with TRBD1. Trimming removed 4 bases from V and 4 bases from J; junction bases left unmatched: 5. The CDR3 consists of 14 residues. Germline V gene sequence: CDR1 SGHRS, CDR2 YFSETQ. The CDR3 sequence is CASSADRGLYGYTF. Written as DNA, the CDR3 is TGCGCCAGCAGCGCGGACAGGGGCCTCTATGGCTACACCTTC. Variable domain in full (rest from reference TRBV5-1 and TRBJ1-2): KAGVTQTPRYLIKTRGQQVTLSCSPISGHRSVSWYQQTPGQGLQFLFEYFSETQRNKGNFPGRFSGRQFSNSRSEMNVSTLELGDSALYLCASSADRGLYGYTFGSGTRLTVV.